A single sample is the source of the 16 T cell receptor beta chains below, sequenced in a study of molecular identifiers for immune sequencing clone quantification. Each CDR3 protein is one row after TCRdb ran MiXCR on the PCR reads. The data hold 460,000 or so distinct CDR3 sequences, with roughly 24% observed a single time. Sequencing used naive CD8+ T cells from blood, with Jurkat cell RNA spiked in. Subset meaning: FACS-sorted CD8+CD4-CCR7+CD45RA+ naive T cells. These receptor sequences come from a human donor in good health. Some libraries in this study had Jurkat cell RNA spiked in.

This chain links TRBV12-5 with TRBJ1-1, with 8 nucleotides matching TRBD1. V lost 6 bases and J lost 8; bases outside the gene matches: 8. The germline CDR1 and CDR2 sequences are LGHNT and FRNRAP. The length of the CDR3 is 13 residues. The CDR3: CASGPGTGPEAFF. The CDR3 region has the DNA TGTGCTAGTGGCCCCGGGACAGGCCCCGAAGCTTTCTTT.

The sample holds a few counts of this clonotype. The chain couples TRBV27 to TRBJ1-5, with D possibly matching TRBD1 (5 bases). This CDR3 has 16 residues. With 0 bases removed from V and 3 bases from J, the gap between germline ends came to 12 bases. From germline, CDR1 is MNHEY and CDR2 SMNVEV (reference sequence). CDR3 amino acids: CASSLSWGDYNQPQHF. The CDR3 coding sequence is TGTGCCAGCAGTTTATCGTGGGGCGACTACAATCAGCCCCAGCATTTT.

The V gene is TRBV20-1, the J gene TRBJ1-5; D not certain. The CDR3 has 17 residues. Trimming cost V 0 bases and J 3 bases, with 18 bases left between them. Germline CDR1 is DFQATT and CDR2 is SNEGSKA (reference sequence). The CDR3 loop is CSARERRASPSNQPQHF. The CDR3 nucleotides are TGCAGTGCTAGAGAAAGGCGCGCATCACCTTCCAATCAGCCCCAGCATTTT.

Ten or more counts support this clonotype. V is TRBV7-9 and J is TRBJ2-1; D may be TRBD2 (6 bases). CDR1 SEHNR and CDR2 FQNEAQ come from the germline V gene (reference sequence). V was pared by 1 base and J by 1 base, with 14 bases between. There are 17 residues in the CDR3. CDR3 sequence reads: CASSLVARGTSYNEQFF. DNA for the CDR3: TGTGCCAGCAGCTTAGTTGCCCGGGGGACTTCCTACAATGAGCAGTTCTTC.

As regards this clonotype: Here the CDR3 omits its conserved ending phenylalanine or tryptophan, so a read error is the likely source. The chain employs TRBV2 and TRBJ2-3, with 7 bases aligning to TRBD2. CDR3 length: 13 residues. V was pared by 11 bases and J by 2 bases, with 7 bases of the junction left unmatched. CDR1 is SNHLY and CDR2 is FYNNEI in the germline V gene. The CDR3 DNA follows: TGTGCCGACTCTAGCGGAGACACAGATACGCAGTATCTT. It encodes CADSSGDTDTQYL.

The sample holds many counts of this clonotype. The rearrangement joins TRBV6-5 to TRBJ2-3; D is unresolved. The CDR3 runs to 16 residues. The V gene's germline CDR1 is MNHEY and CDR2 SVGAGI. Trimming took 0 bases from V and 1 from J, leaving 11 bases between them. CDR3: CASSYSTVQGTDTQYF. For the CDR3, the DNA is TGTGCCAGCAGTTACTCGACGGTCCAGGGCACAGATACGCAGTATTTT.

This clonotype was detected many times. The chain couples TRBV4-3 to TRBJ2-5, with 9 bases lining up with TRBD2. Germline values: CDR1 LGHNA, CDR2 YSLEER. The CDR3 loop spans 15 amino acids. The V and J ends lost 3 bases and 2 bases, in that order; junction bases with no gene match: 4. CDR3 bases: TGCGCCAGCAGCCAGCGACTAGCGGATCAAGAGACCCAGTACTTC. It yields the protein CASSQRLADQETQYF.

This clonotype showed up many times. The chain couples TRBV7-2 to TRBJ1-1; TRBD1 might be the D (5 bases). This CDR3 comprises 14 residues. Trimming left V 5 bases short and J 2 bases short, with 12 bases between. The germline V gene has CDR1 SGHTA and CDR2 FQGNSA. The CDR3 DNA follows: TGTGCCAGCAGCCGATATACAGGAAACACTGAAGCTTTCTTT. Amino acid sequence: CASSRYTGNTEAFF.

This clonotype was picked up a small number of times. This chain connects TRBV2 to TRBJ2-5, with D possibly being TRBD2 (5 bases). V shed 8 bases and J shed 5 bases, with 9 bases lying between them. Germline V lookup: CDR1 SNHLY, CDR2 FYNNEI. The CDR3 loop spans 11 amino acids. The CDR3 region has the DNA TGTGCCAGCGGGGAGAGGGAGACCCAGTACTTC. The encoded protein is CASGERETQYF.

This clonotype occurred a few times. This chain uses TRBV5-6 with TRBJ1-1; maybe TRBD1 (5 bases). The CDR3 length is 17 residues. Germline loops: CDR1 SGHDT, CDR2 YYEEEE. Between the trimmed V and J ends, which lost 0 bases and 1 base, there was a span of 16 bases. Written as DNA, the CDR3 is TGTGCCAGCAGCTTGGCGGAGACAGTGCGTGGGAACACTGAAGCTTTCTTT. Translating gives CASSLAETVRGNTEAFF.

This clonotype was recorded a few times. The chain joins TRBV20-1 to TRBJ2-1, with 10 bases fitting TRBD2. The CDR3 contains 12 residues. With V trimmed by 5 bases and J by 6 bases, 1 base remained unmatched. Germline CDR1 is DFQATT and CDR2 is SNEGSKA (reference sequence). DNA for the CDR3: TGCAGTGCTGAGCGGGAGGGCAATGAGCAGTTCTTC. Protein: CSAEREGNEQFF.

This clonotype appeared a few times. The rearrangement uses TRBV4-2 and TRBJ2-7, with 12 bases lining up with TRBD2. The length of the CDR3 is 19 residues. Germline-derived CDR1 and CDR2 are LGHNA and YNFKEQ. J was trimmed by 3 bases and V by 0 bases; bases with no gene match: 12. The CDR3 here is CASSQDWGRLAGGDYEQYF. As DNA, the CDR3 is TGTGCCAGCAGCCAAGATTGGGGTCGTCTAGCGGGAGGGGACTACGAGCAGTACTTC.

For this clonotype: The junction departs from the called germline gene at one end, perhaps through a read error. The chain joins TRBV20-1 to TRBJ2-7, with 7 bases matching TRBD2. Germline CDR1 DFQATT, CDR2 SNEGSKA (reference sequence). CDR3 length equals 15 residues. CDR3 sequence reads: CCAGDSQEATYEQYF. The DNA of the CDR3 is TGCTGTGCGGGGGACTCTCAGGAAGCGACCTACGAGCAGTACTTC.

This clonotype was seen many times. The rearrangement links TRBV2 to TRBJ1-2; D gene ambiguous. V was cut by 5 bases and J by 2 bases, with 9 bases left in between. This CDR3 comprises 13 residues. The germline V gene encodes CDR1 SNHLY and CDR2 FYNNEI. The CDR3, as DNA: TGTGCCAGCAGTAACGCCAGAAACTATGGCTACACCTTC. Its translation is CASSNARNYGYTF.

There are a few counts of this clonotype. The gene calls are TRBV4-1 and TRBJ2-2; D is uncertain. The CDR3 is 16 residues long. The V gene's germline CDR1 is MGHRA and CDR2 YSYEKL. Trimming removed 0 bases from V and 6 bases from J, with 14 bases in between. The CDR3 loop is CASSQEVSLPAGELFF. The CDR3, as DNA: TGCGCCAGCAGCCAAGAAGTGTCGTTACCGGCCGGGGAGCTGTTTTTT.

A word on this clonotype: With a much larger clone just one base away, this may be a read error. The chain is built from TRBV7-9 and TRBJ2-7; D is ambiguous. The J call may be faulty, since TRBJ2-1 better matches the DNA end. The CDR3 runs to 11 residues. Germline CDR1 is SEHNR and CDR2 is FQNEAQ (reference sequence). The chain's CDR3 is CASGRSYEQFF. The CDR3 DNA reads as TGTGCCAGCGGGCGGAGCTACGAGCAGTTCTTC.